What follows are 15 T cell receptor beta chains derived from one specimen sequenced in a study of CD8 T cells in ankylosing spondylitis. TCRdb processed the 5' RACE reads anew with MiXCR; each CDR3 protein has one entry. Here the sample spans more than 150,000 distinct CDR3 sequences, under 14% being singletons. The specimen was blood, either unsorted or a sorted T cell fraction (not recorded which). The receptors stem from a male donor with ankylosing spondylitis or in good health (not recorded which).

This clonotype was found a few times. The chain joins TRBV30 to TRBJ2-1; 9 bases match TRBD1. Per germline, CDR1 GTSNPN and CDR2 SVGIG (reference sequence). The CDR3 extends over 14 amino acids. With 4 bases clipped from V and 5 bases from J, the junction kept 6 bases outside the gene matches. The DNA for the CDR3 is TGTGCCTGGACGCGCGGGACAGGGAACAATGAGCAGTTCTTC. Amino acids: CAWTRGTGNNEQFF. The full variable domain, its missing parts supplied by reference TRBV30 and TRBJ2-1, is SQTIHQWPATLVQPVGSPLSLECTVEGTSNPNLYWYRQAAGRGLQLLFYSVGIGQISSEVPQNLSASRPQDRQFILSSKKLLLSDSGFYLCAWTRGTGNNEQFFGPGTRLTVL.

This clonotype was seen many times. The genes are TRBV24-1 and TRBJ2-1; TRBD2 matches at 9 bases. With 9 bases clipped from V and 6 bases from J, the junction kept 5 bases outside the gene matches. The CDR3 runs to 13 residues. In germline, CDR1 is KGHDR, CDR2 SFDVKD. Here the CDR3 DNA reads TGTGCCACCGAGGGACTAGCCCCCAATGAGCAGTTCTTC. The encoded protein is CATEGLAPNEQFF.

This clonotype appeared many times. This chain's CDR3 is CSVQVGGAYGYTF. The CDR3 DNA reads TGCAGCGTTCAAGTAGGGGGGGCGTATGGCTACACCTTC. The chain has TRBV29-1 and TRBJ1-2; the D gene is possibly TRBD1 (6 bases). This CDR3 spans 13 amino acids. The germline V and J ends were trimmed by 5 bases and 5 bases, with 15 bases remaining between them. Germline V gene sequence: CDR1 SQVTM, CDR2 ANQGSEA.

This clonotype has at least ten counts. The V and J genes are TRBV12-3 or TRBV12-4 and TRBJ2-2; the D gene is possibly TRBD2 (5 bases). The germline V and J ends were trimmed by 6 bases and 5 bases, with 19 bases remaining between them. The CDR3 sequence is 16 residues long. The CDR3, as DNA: TGTGCCAGCAGCCCAGCGGAGCTAGGAAGTACCGGGGAGCTGTTTTTT. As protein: CASSPAELGSTGELFF.

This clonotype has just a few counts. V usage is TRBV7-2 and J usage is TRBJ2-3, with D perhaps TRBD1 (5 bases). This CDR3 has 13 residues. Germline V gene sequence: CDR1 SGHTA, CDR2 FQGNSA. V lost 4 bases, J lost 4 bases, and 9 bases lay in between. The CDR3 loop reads CASSSQGADTQYF. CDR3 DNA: TGTGCCAGCAGCTCCCAGGGTGCAGATACGCAGTATTTT.

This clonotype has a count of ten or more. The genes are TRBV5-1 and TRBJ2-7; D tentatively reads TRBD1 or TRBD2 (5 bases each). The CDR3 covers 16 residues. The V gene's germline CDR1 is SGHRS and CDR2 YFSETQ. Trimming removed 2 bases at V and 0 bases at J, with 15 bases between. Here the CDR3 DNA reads TGCGCCAGCAGCTTCGGGGTTGGGGGTACCTCCTACGAGCAGTACTTC. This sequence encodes CASSFGVGGTSYEQYF. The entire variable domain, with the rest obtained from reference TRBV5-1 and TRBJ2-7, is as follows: KAGVTQTPRYLIKTRGQQVTLSCSPISGHRSVSWYQQTPGQGLQFLFEYFSETQRNKGNFPGRFSGRQFSNSRSEMNVSTLELGDSALYLCASSFGVGGTSYEQYFGPGTRLTVT.

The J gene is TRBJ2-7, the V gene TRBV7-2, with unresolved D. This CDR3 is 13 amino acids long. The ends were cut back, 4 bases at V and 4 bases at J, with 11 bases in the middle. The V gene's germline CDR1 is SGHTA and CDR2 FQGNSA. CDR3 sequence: CASSSWQTYEQYF. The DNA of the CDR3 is TGTGCCAGCAGCTCTTGGCAGACTTACGAGCAGTACTTC.

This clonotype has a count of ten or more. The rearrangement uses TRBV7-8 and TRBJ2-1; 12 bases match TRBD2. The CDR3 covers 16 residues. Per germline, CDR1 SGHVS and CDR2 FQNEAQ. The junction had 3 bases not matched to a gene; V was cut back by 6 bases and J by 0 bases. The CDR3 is CASRPTSGGSYNEQFF. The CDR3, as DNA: TGTGCCAGCAGACCGACTAGCGGGGGCTCCTACAATGAGCAGTTCTTC.

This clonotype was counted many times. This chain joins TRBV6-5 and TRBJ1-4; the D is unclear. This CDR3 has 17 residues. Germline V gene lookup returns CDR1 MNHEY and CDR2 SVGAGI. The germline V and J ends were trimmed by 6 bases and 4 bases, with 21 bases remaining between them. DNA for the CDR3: TGTGCCAGCAGCTTACGGGCTGGGCCGAGTCTTAATGAAAAACTGTTTTTT. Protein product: CASSLRAGPSLNEKLFF.

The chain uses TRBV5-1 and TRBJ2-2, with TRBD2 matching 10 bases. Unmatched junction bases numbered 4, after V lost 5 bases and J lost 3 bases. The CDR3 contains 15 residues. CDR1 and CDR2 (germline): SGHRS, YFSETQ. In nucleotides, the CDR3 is TGCGCCAGCAGTTCCGGGACTAGCGACACCGGGGAGCTGTTTTTT. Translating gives CASSSGTSDTGELFF.

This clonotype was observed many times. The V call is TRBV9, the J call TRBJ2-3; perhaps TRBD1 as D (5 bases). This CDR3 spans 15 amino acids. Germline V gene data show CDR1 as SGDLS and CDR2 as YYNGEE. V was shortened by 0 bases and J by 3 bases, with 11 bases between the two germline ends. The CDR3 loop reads CASSVVDSHTDTQYF. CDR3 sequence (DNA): TGTGCCAGCAGCGTAGTAGACAGTCATACAGATACGCAGTATTTT.

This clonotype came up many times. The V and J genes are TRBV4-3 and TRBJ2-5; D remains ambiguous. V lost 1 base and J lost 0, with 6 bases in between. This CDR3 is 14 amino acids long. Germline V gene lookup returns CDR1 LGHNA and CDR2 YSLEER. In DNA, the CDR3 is TGCGCCAGCAGCCAAGGTGGGGACCAAGAGACCCAGTACTTC. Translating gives CASSQGGDQETQYF.

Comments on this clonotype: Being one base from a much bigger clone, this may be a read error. The CDR3 DNA is TGTGTCACCCGGGAGAGAGGTGTACAGGGGACCTACGAGCAGTACTTC. It codes for CVTRERGVQGTYEQYF. V and J are TRBV10-3 and TRBJ2-7; D may be TRBD1 (7 bases). The CDR3 sequence is 16 residues long. Germline V gene lookup returns CDR1 ENHRY and CDR2 SYGVKD.

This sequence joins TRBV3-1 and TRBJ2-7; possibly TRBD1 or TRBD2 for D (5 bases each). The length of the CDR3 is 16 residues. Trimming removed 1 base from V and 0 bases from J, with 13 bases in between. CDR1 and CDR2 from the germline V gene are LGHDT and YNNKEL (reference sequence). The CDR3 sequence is CASSQVPLGVSYEQYF. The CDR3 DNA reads TGTGCCAGCAGCCAAGTTCCTTTGGGGGTCTCCTACGAGCAGTACTTC.

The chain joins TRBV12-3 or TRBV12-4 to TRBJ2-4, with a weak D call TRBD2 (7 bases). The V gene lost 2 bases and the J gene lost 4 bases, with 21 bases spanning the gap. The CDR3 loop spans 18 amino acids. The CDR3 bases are TGTGCCAGCAGTTTATATCCGAGGGGGGGAGGGGGGAAAAACATTCAGTACTTC. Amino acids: CASSLYPRGGGGKNIQYF.